This TCR beta chain was observed in a study of shared clonotypes between healthy human individuals. A deep-level run was used for the assay. In the authors' methods: Filtering differed, since immunoSEQ gave only junction sequences and no quality scores. Data came from immunoSEQ multiplex PCR; TCRdb stores just in-frame clones and leaves some out. V and J calls and clone size follow that table, whereas D and trimming were derived from the DNA. The table lists 490,000 or so clones, 65% to 80% of them singletons, with approximately 12% in the top ten. Overall study findings and caveats: The represented genetic and exposure-history diversity was limited by the small number of donors.

The germline gives CDR1 MNHEY, CDR2 SMNVEV (reference sequence). CDR3 length: 15 amino acids. After removal of 6 bases from V and 2 bases from J, the junction contained 7 bases not matched to a gene. This clone was counted between two and nine times. Antigen unknown. HIV-negative, healthy adults without recent acute infections or vaccinations were the donors. The rearrangement uses TRBV27 and TRBJ2-7; 10 nucleotides agree with TRBD2. This receptor was identified in a woman aged 40 to 50 in good health. Some clones in this sample may be carry-over from other donors' samples. Sample: PBMCs. The CDR3 nucleotides read TGTGCCAGCAGATCCAAGCGGGAGGGAACCTACGAGCAGTACTTC. It yields the protein CASRSKREGTYEQYF.